The 22 T cell receptor beta chains below all came from one sample that was sequenced in a study of blood T cell repertoires in COVID-19. The method was immunoSEQ multiplex PCR; TCRdb's version includes in-frame clones alone and lacks a portion of them. The repertoire consists of about 110,000 clones, with about two thirds occurring once and the leading ten covering more than 1.5%. The material sequenced was peripheral blood. The origin of the receptors is a woman between 35 and 50 years old with acute or convalescent COVID-19.

This sequence joins TRBV4-1 and TRBJ1-2, with D possibly matching TRBD1 (6 bases). Deletions cut 3 bases from V and 4 bases from J, with 18 bases between. Germline-derived CDR1 and CDR2 are MGHRA and YSYEKL. The length of the CDR3 is 16 residues. The CDR3 loop is CASSHQSWEGVYGYTF. The CDR3 bases are TGCGCCAGCAGCCACCAATCCTGGGAGGGGGTCTATGGCTACACCTTC.

This clone was seen more than once but under ten times. V is TRBV5-1 and J is TRBJ2-2; D gene uncertain. This CDR3 has 16 amino acids. In germline, CDR1 is SGHRS, CDR2 YFSETQ. The V end was cut by 4 bases, the J end by 4 bases, with 17 bases between. The CDR3 reads CASSPAGRGGTGELFF. The CDR3 nucleotides read TGCGCCAGCAGCCCGGCCGGCCGAGGCGGCACCGGGGAGCTGTTTTTT.

The chain uses TRBV5-1 and TRBJ1-1; D is ambiguous. Trimming cost V 4 bases and J 5 bases, with 18 bases left between them. This CDR3 has 15 amino acids. Germline CDR1 and CDR2: SGHRS and YFSETQ. CDR3 loop: CASSQDRPDATEAFF. CDR3 coding DNA: TGCGCCAGCAGCCAGGATCGCCCCGACGCGACTGAAGCTTTCTTT.

In its sample, this clone was seen a few times. Other DNA sequences within the sample encode an identical CDR3. The chain couples TRBV7-9 to TRBJ2-5; 7 bases align to TRBD2. The germline V gene encodes CDR1 SEHNR and CDR2 FQNEAQ (reference sequence). There are 15 residues in the CDR3. Trimming at V came to 3 bases and at J to 0 bases, leaving 4 bases not matched to a gene. DNA of the CDR3: TGTGCCAGCAGCTTGAGACTAGCCAACCAAGAGACCCAGTACTTC. This encodes CASSLRLANQETQYF.

This chain connects TRBV21-1 to TRBJ1-4. TRBV21-1 counts as a pseudogene. The CDR3 spans 17 residues. In DNA, the CDR3 is TGTGCCAGCAGATCGGGCCTAGCTACAAGGTGTAATGAAAAACTGTTTTTT. Translating it yields CASRSGLATRCNEKLFF.

This clone was counted a few times. The chain is built from TRBV3-1 (or the pseudogene TRBV3-2) and TRBJ2-7; possibly TRBD2 for D (5 bases). The germline gives CDR1 LGHDT, CDR2 YNNKEL (reference sequence). The V and J ends lost 1 base and 11 bases respectively, with 15 bases between them. The CDR3 covers 13 residues. CDR3 bases: TGTGCCAGCAGCCAAGGATCGACAAGGCGGGAGTACTTC. Protein product: CASSQGSTRREYF.

In its sample, this clone was seen a few times. The V and J genes are TRBV28 and TRBJ2-1; 10 positions agree with TRBD2. The germline gives CDR1 MDHEN, CDR2 SYDVKM. CDR3 size: 15 residues. V trimming: 5 bases; J trimming: 7 bases; junction bases outside the gene matches: 8. CDR3 DNA: TGTGCCAGCAGTCGACTAGCGGGCTTGGATAATGAGCAGTTCTTC. Encoded protein: CASSRLAGLDNEQFF. Full variable domain (missing parts from reference TRBV28 and TRBJ2-1): DVKVTQSSRYLVKRTGEKVFLECVQDMDHENMFWYRQDPGLGLRLIYFSYDVKMKEKGDIPEGYSVSREKKERFSLILESASTNQTSMYLCASSRLAGLDNEQFFGPGTRLTVL.

This clone has a handful of counts. The V and J genes are TRBV5-1 and TRBJ2-3, with 8 bases identical to TRBD2. J gave up 2 bases and V 4 bases, and 18 bases lay outside the gene matches. Germline V gene data show CDR1 as SGHRS and CDR2 as YFSETQ. CDR3 length equals 19 residues. CDR3 loop: CASSPGGGGAGSSTDTQYF. DNA of the CDR3: TGCGCCAGCAGCCCGGGGGGGGGTGGAGCAGGCTCCTCCACAGATACGCAGTATTTT.

This sequence joins TRBV19 and TRBJ1-5, with 7 bases identical to TRBD1. CDR1 is LNHDA and CDR2 is SQIVND in the germline V gene (reference sequence). This CDR3 region has 16 residues. The V and J ends lost 3 bases and 2 bases, in that order; junction bases with no gene match: 7. The DNA of the CDR3 is TGTGCCAGTAGTATCAGTCACAGGGGTGGCAATCAGCCCCAGCATTTT. Protein product: CASSISHRGGNQPQHF.

The chain combines TRBV6-5 with TRBJ2-3; 8 positions match TRBD2. The germline V gene encodes CDR1 MNHEY and CDR2 SVGAGI. Losses at the gene ends were 7 bases for V and 8 bases for J; bases not matched to a gene: 8. The CDR3 is 13 residues long. The CDR3 region is CASIPVAGTTQYF. The CDR3, as DNA: TGTGCCAGCATTCCTGTAGCGGGGACTACGCAGTATTTT.

This sequence joins TRBV19 and TRBJ2-5; no clear D gene. The CDR3 spans 14 residues. V gave up 4 bases and J gave up 3 bases, with 12 bases separating them. Germline loops: CDR1 LNHDA, CDR2 SQIVND (reference sequence). The CDR3 here is CASSTNVVEETQYF. Here the CDR3 DNA reads TGTGCCAGTAGTACCAATGTAGTGGAAGAGACCCAGTACTTC.

The chain recombines TRBV6-5 with TRBJ2-1, with D possibly called TRBD1 or TRBD2 (5 bases each). V lost 4 bases, J lost 6 bases, and 19 bases lay in between. CDR3 length: 16 amino acids. Germline V CDR1 and CDR2: MNHEY, SVGAGI. The CDR3 reads CASSFSGKKTGNEQFF. CDR3 DNA sequence: TGTGCCAGCAGTTTCTCGGGGAAGAAAACAGGCAATGAGCAGTTCTTC.

This sequence joins TRBV7-7 and TRBJ2-3; D possibly corresponds to TRBD1 (5 bases). V was clipped by 2 bases and J by 0 bases, with 9 bases between them. Germline lookup yields CDR1 SSHAT and CDR2 FNYEAQ (reference sequence). The CDR3 runs 15 residues. The CDR3 protein is CASSLQGGSTDTQYF. DNA of the CDR3: TGTGCCAGCAGCTTACAGGGTGGAAGCACAGATACGCAGTATTTT. Complete variable domain (other parts from reference TRBV7-7 and TRBJ2-3): GAGVSQSPRYKVTKRGQDVTLRCDPISSHATLYWYQQALGQGPEFLTYFNYEAQPDKSGLPSDRFSAERPEGSISTLTIQRTEQRDSAMYRCASSLQGGSTDTQYFGPGTRLTVL.

This clone was counted a single time. The gene calls are TRBV25-1 and TRBJ2-2; 7 bases line up with TRBD1. The J segment lost 1 base and the V segment lost 3 bases, leaving 5 bases of the junction unmatched. This CDR3 spans 16 amino acids. Per the germline V gene, CDR1 is MGHDK and CDR2 is SYGVNS. CDR3 sequence (DNA): TGTGCCAGCAGTGAGACAGGGACCATGAACACCGGGGAGCTGTTTTTT. This gives the protein CASSETGTMNTGELFF.

This clone was picked up a small number of times. This sequence joins TRBV6-1 and TRBJ2-1, with 8 bases that match TRBD2. The J segment lost 7 bases and the V segment lost 1 base, leaving 6 bases of the junction unmatched. Germline-derived CDR1 and CDR2 are MNHNS and SASEGT. The CDR3 spans 15 residues. The DNA of the CDR3 is TGTGCCAGCAGTGAAGAGAGCGGGGGTAGGAATGAGCAGTTCTTC. Translating it yields CASSEESGGRNEQFF.

The sample holds one count of this clone. The chain joins TRBV24-1 to TRBJ2-1, with 10 positions matching TRBD1. The ends lost 1 base at V and 7 bases at J; junction bases unmatched: 3. Germline CDR1 and CDR2: KGHDR and SFDVKD. The CDR3 covers 15 residues. CDR3 in amino acids: CATSDFGQGGNEQFF. The CDR3 DNA follows: TGTGCCACCAGTGATTTCGGACAGGGGGGAAATGAGCAGTTCTTC.

The chain has TRBV9 and TRBJ1-6, with D unclear. The CDR3 extends over 16 amino acids. Germline assignment: CDR1 SGDLS and CDR2 YYNGEE. Trimming shortened V by 4 bases and J by 0 bases, and 11 bases separated the two germline ends. CDR3 coding DNA: TGTGCCAGCAGCCCTCATTTGAGCTCCTATAATTCACCCCTCCACTTT. Translation: CASSPHLSSYNSPLHF.

V and J are TRBV19 and TRBJ2-3, with TRBD2 matching over 9 bases. Germline CDR1 LNHDA, CDR2 SQIVND (reference sequence). Trimming at V came to 3 bases and at J to 2 bases, leaving 6 bases not matched to a gene. CDR3 size: 16 residues. Here the CDR3 DNA reads TGTGCCAGTAGTATTATCGGCGGGGGGGCCACAGATACGCAGTATTTT. Translated: CASSIIGGGATDTQYF.

This chain connects TRBV28 to TRBJ2-2; the D gene is possibly TRBD2 (6 bases). The germline gives CDR1 MDHEN, CDR2 SYDVKM. Trimming removed 2 bases at V and 6 bases at J, with 13 bases between. This CDR3 contains 15 residues. This CDR3 reads CASSLTGTLAGELFF. The CDR3 DNA reads as TGTGCCAGCAGTTTAACCGGGACTCTTGCCGGGGAGCTGTTTTTT.

This clone was seen only a few times. Sequence at one end of the junction differs from germline and may be a read error. CDR3 DNA: TGTGCCAGCAGTTACTCGCAAGGACAGGGTGAACGATTC. Its protein is CASSYSQGQGERF. The J gene is TRBJ2-7, the V gene TRBV6-5; TRBD1 agrees at 8 bases. This CDR3 contains 13 residues. Looked up from germline, CDR1 is MNHEY and CDR2 is SVGAGI.

This clone turned up a few times. The V gene is TRBV6-5, the J gene TRBJ1-1; D gene ambiguous. Germline V gene data show CDR1 as MNHEY and CDR2 as SVGAGI. The CDR3 runs 14 residues. The V end was cut by 10 bases, the J end by 0 bases, with 15 bases between. This CDR3 reads CAIYRERMNTEAFF. CDR3 nucleotides: TGTGCCATATATAGGGAGCGGATGAACACTGAAGCTTTCTTT.

The chain uses TRBV7-2 and TRBJ2-4, with TRBD2 as a possible D gene (6 bases). With 1 base removed from V and 7 bases from J, the gap between germline ends came to 11 bases. The CDR3 length is 14 residues. Germline-derived CDR1 and CDR2 are SGHTA and FQGNSA. CDR3 sequence reads: CASSLESGLNIQYF. Written as DNA, the CDR3 is TGTGCCAGCAGCTTAGAATCGGGACTTAACATTCAGTACTTC.